Listed below are T cell receptor beta chains from one sample, sequenced in a study of human T cells and chemical hapten exposure. TCRdb called the RACE reads again in MiXCR, with one record for every CDR3 protein. Here the sample spans some 91,000 distinct CDR3 sequences, about an eighth being singletons. Sequences were derived from whole blood, sampled in connection with sensitization to the hapten diphenylcyclopropenone (DPC). These receptor sequences come from a middle-aged woman with alopecia areata. Some clones in this sample may be carry-over from other donors' samples. Each CDR3 is given with its conserved first and last residue. D genes are given only for firm matches. Size tells how often a clone was seen (once, few, many) or the class of an expanded clone, and some rows leave it out.

. | TRBJ1-5 | TRBV29-1 | TRBD1 | TGCAGCGTAGAGACAGGGAGCAATCAGCCCCAGCATTTT | CSVETGSNQPQHF
few | TRBJ1-4 | TRBV19 | . | TGTGCCAGTAGTATGGGGACACGGAGCAATGAAAAACTGTTTTTT | CASSMGTRSNEKLFF
. | TRBJ2-2 | TRBV11-3 | . | TGTGCCAGCAGCTTAGGGGGCGGGACAGCGAACACCGGGGAGCTGTTTTTT | CASSLGGGTANTGELFF
few | TRBJ1-1 | TRBV18 | . | TGTGCCAGCTCACCTCCCGGGACGATACATATAAAAGCTTTCTTT | CASSPPGTIHIKAFF
few | TRBJ1-1 | TRBV7-9 | . | TGTGCCAGCAGCTCCTCTCCCCAACGGGAGGGGGACACTGAAGCTTTCTTT | CASSSSPQREGDTEAFF
many | TRBJ2-4 | TRBV4-2 | . | TGTGCCAGCAGCCAAAGTCAAGGAGGGGCCCTAGCCAAAAACATTCAGTACTTC | CASSQSQGGALAKNIQYF
few | TRBJ2-1 | TRBV2 | . | TGTGCCAGCGGGGTCTCCTACAATGAGCAGTTCTTC | CASGVSYNEQFF
. | TRBJ2-1 | TRBV9 | TRBD2 | TGTGCCAGCAGCGTAGGCGGGGGGTCTGAGCAGTTCTTC | CASSVGGGSEQFF
. | TRBJ1-2 | TRBV6-5 | . | TGTGCCAGCAGTTACATCATAGGGGAGGGCTACACCTTC | CASSYIIGEGYTF
many | TRBJ2-3 | TRBV4-3 | TRBD2 | TGCGCCAGCAGCCAAGAGGCTAGCGGGAGGGTGGGGAGCACAGATACGCAGTATTTT | CASSQEASGRVGSTDTQYF
few | TRBJ2-7 | TRBV7-9 | . | TGTGCCACGAAAAGGGCCGGAGACTACGAGCAGTACTTC | CATKRAGDYEQYF
few | TRBJ1-6 | TRBV11-2 | TRBD1 | TGTGCCAGCAGCTTTTCTGCAGGGGGCCGTTCACCCCTCCACTTT | CASSFSAGGRSPLHF
many | TRBJ2-7 | TRBV11-2 | . | TGTGCCAGCAGCTTAGGGGACGGCTCCTACGAGCAGTACTTC | CASSLGDGSYEQYF
few | TRBJ2-6 | TRBV20-1 | . | TGCAGTGCCAACGGACACGGGACCCCGTCTGGGGCCAACGTCCTGACTTTC | CSANGHGTPSGANVLTF
few | TRBJ2-5 | TRBV29-1 | TRBD2 | TGCAGCGTGAGGTCTAGCGGGAAAGAGACCCAGTACTTC | CSVRSSGKETQYF
. | TRBJ1-5 | TRBV28 | . | TGTGCCAGCAGTTTGGGGCAGGGACGACAGCCCCAGCATTTT | CASSLGQGRQPQHF
. | TRBJ2-3 | TRBV7-2 | TRBD1 | TGTGCCAGCAGCCAGTACACAGGGGGCGGGCTGGCAGATACGCAGTATTTT | CASSQYTGGGLADTQYF
few | TRBJ1-6 | TRBV6-5 | . | TGTGCCAGCAGTTCTACCAGCTCCTATAATTCACCCCTCCACTTT | CASSSTSSYNSPLHF
. | TRBJ2-5 | TRBV19 | . | TGTGCCAGTAGTTCCAGGGGACTACCGGGAGAGACCCAGTACTTC | CASSSRGLPGETQYF
. | TRBJ2-4 | TRBV7-8 | TRBD2 | TGTGCCAGCAGCTTAGTCGATAGCGGGAGTGGTATTCAGTACTTC | CASSLVDSGSGIQYF
few | TRBJ1-1 | TRBV6-2/TRBV6-3 | . | TGTGCCAGCAGTTACACGGGGCTGGCCACTGAAGCTTTCTTT | CASSYTGLATEAFF
many | TRBJ2-1 | TRBV27 | . | TGTGCCAGCAGTTTATCCGAGGCGTTCTCCTACAATGAGCAGTTCTTC | CASSLSEAFSYNEQFF
many | TRBJ2-6 | TRBV28 | . | TGTGCCAGCAGTTCTACAGGGACAGGGGCCAACGTCCTGACTTTC | CASSSTGTGANVLTF
many | TRBJ2-5 | TRBV9 | . | TGTGCCAGCAGCGCCGGGCCCTTGGCGTTGGGGGGTGAGACCCAGTACTTC | CASSAGPLALGGETQYF
. | TRBJ2-1 | TRBV5-5 | TRBD2 | TGTGCCAGCAGTCGACAACTAGCGGGAGGTTACTACAATGAGCAGTTCTTC | CASSRQLAGGYYNEQFF
. | TRBJ2-4 | TRBV5-4 | . | TGTGCCAGCAGCTTGGTTGGGGAACGGAACATTCAGTACTTC | CASSLVGERNIQYF
. | TRBJ1-4 | TRBV6-1 | TRBD1 | TGTGCCAGCAGTGAAAAGACAGGGTTTTGGGAAAAACTGTTTTTT | CASSEKTGFWEKLFF
. | TRBJ2-5 | TRBV20-1 | . | TGCAGTCCACAGGGGGGAGGGGAGACCCAGTACTTC | CSPQGGGETQYF
few | TRBJ2-3 | TRBV6-1 | TRBD2 | TGTGCCAGCAGTGAAGTCATCGGGACTAGCGGGGGTCAAGGTACGCAGTATTTT | CASSEVIGTSGGQGTQYF
. | TRBJ2-2 | TRBV29-1 | . | TGCAGCGTTGTCTCCCTTCTCGGCACCGGGGAGCTGTTTTTT | CSVVSLLGTGELFF
many | TRBJ2-5 | TRBV29-1 | TRBD1 | TGCAGCGCCCGACAGGGGGCGGGGGAGACCCAGTACTTC | CSARQGAGETQYF
. | TRBJ2-5 | TRBV7-2 | . | TGTGCCAGCAGCCCTCGTGAATCAATAGAGACCCAGTACTTC | CASSPRESIETQYF
few | TRBJ2-3 | TRBV7-8 | TRBD2 | TGTGCCAGCAGCTCCCGACTAGCGGGAGGGCATAGCACAGATACGCAGTATTTT | CASSSRLAGGHSTDTQYF
. | TRBJ2-3 | TRBV7-9 | TRBD2 | TGTGCCAGCAGCCGACTAGCGGGAGGTCCAGATACGCAGTATTTT | CASSRLAGGPDTQYF
. | TRBJ1-2 | TRBV20-1 | TRBD1 | TGCAGTGCTAGAGATGACAGGGGGCTTTTTGGCTACACCTTC | CSARDDRGLFGYTF
few | TRBJ2-3 | TRBV10-3 | TRBD2 | TGTGCCATCAGTTTAGCGGGAGGGCCTGGCACAGATACGCAGTATTTT | CAISLAGGPGTDTQYF
. | TRBJ1-1 | TRBV11-2 | . | TGTGCCAGCAGCTTAGTTGGCAGGATGAACACTGAAGCTTTCTTT | CASSLVGRMNTEAFF
. | TRBJ1-6 | TRBV7-9 | . | TGTGCCAGCAGCGCGAATAATTCACCCCTCCACTTT | CASSANNSPLHF
few | TRBJ1-4 | TRBV7-8 | TRBD1 | TGTGCCAGCAGCCCACCCAGTTGGAGAGCGGGACAGACTAATGAAAAACTGTTTTTT | CASSPPSWRAGQTNEKLFF
. | TRBJ2-2 | TRBV7-6 | . | TGTGCCAGCAGCTTACCCCTACAAGACTGGAACACCGGGGAGCTGTTTTTT | CASSLPLQDWNTGELFF
. | TRBJ2-3 | TRBV4-2 | TRBD2 | TGTGCCAGCAGTGATAGCGGGAGCGCAGATACGCAGTATTTT | CASSDSGSADTQYF
few | TRBJ1-3 | TRBV6-1 | . | TGTGCCAGCAATTGGGGAAACTCTGGAAACACCATATATTTT | CASNWGNSGNTIYF
many | TRBJ1-2 | TRBV9 | . | TGTGCCAGCAGCGTAGCGGAGGGCGTTGGCTACACCTTC | CASSVAEGVGYTF
many | TRBJ2-1 | TRBV6-5 | . | TGTGCCAGCATTAGGGGAGGGGGGAATGAGCAGTTCTTC | CASIRGGGNEQFF
many | TRBJ1-2 | TRBV4-3 | . | TGCGCCAGCAGCCAAGGATACCCTGACACAATGGGCGGCTACACCTTC | CASSQGYPDTMGGYTF
few | TRBJ2-3 | TRBV12-3/TRBV12-4 | TRBD2 | TGTGCCAGCAGTCTAGCGGGGGTTAGCACAGATACGCAGTATTTT | CASSLAGVSTDTQYF
. | TRBJ2-6 | TRBV12-3/TRBV12-4 | . | TGTGCCAGCAGTCTGGAGGGAGCTGGGGCCAACGTCCTGACTTTC | CASSLEGAGANVLTF
few | TRBJ2-7 | TRBV6-5 | TRBD1 | TGTGCCAGCAGTAGGCCCGGGACAGGGGCCAACGAGCAGTACTTC | CASSRPGTGANEQYF
few | TRBJ2-7 | TRBV20-1 | TRBD2 | TGCAGTGCCTTAAGCGGGAGGGCCAGCAGATACGAGCAGTACTTC | CSALSGRASRYEQYF
few | TRBJ2-7 | TRBV27 | . | TGTGCCAGCAGTTCGGGAATGAGGGTCGAGCAGTACTTC | CASSSGMRVEQYF
. | TRBJ2-2 | TRBV10-3 | . | TGTGCCATCAGCGTAGACAGGACCAACACCGGGGAGCTGTTTTTT | CAISVDRTNTGELFF
. | TRBJ1-5 | TRBV6-6 | . | TGTGCCAGCAAAGGGCCAGCTGATCAGCCCCAGCATTTT | CASKGPADQPQHF
few | TRBJ2-3 | TRBV11-2 | . | TGTGCCAGCAGCTTAGCGGGACCCAGCACAGATACGCAGTATTTT | CASSLAGPSTDTQYF
. | TRBJ2-1 | TRBV5-1 | . | TGCGCCAGCAGCCCCCGCGAGGAGGGAGGTAGGAGGAGTAATGAGCAGTTCTTC | CASSPREEGGRRSNEQFF
few | TRBJ1-2 | TRBV28 | TRBD1 | TGTGCCAGCAGTTTACCCTCCTTCAGGGGGGGGTATGGCTACACCTTC | CASSLPSFRGGYGYTF
few | TRBJ1-6 | TRBV5-1 | TRBD1 | TGCGCCAGCAGCTTGGACAGGGGTTATAATTCACCCCTCCACTTT | CASSLDRGYNSPLHF
few | TRBJ2-5 | TRBV9 | . | TGTGCCAGCAGCGTAGGTAGCCGAGAGACCCAGTACTTC | CASSVGSRETQYF
. | TRBJ2-6 | TRBV25-1 | TRBD1 | TGTGCCACCCAGGGGGCCGGGGCCAACGTCCTGACTTTC | CATQGAGANVLTF